The next 30 T cell receptor beta chains were all read from a single sample in a study of blood T cell repertoires in COVID-19. TCRdb's copy holds only in-frame clones and misses some; the assay was immunoSEQ multiplex PCR. Here the sample spans roughly 190,000 clones, roughly four fifths being singletons. Source material: PBMCs or T cells enriched from blood (not recorded which). These receptors came from a man aged 40-55 years who had recovered from COVID-19.

The V gene is TRBV29-1, the J gene TRBJ2-7; D is possibly TRBD2 (6 bases). V was trimmed by 7 bases and J by 0 bases, leaving 13 bases between them. Looked up from germline, CDR1 is SQVTM and CDR2 is ANQGSEA. The CDR3 extends over 13 amino acids. The CDR3: CSAQSGPSYEQYF. The DNA of the CDR3 is TGCAGCGCCCAAAGCGGGCCCTCCTACGAGCAGTACTTC.

The chain combines TRBV18 with TRBJ2-7, with 11 bases that match TRBD2. The V and J ends lost 6 bases and 6 bases, in that order; junction bases with no gene match: 7. CDR1 KGHSH and CDR2 LQKENI come from the germline V gene. The length of the CDR3 is 14 residues. CDR3 sequence reads: CASSGLAGFAEQYF. The CDR3 DNA reads TGTGCCAGCTCCGGACTAGCGGGTTTCGCCGAGCAGTACTTC.

This clone appeared a single time. This chain links TRBV7-2 with TRBJ2-6; D is ambiguous. The CDR3 totals 16 residues. Germline V gene data show CDR1 as SGHTA and CDR2 as FQGNSA. Trimming shortened V by 2 bases and J by 0 bases, and 8 bases separated the two germline ends. In nucleotides, the CDR3 is TGTGCCAGCAGCTTAACCACACACTCTGGGGCCAACGTCCTGACTTTC. It specifies CASSLTTHSGANVLTF.

The V gene is TRBV30, the J gene TRBJ2-1, with a tentative D call TRBD1 (6 bases). V was cut by 7 bases and J by 7 bases, with 17 bases left in between. The CDR3 totals 13 residues. Germline-derived CDR1 and CDR2 are GTSNPN and SVGIG (reference sequence). CDR3 sequence reads: CAFGQGHRNEQFF. In DNA, the CDR3 is TGTGCCTTCGGTCAGGGACATCGGAATGAGCAGTTCTTC.

The rearrangement joins TRBV7-2 to TRBJ1-2, with D unresolved. Germline V gene data show CDR1 as SGHTA and CDR2 as FQGNSA. V was clipped by 0 bases and J by 8 bases, with 10 bases between them. The CDR3 runs to 13 residues. CDR3 bases: TGTGCCAGCAGCTTAGCTGAGCGAGTGGGCTACACCTTC. Translation: CASSLAERVGYTF.

The chain employs TRBV5-1 and TRBJ2-5, with 10 nucleotides matching TRBD1. From germline, CDR1 is SGHRS and CDR2 YFSETQ. V was clipped by 4 bases and J by 5 bases; unmatched bases: 2. The CDR3 is made up of 13 amino acids. CDR3 DNA: TGCGCCAGCAGCCCGGGACAGGGGGAGACCCAGTACTTC. This codes for CASSPGQGETQYF.

Only one count was recorded for this clone. The rearrangement uses TRBV5-6 and TRBJ2-1; the match to TRBD1 covers 8 bases. CDR1 SGHDT and CDR2 YYEEEE come from the germline V gene. This CDR3 region has 16 residues. V lost 0 bases, J lost 4 bases, and 6 bases stayed unmatched. As DNA, the CDR3 is TGTGCCAGCAGCTTGGCATCAGGGGGCATATACAATGAGCAGTTCTTC. The encoded protein is CASSLASGGIYNEQFF.

The chain carries TRBV7-8 and TRBJ1-2; possibly TRBD1 for D (5 bases). Trimming pared 5 bases from V and 0 bases from J, leaving 19 bases between. The CDR3 runs 17 residues. The germline V gene has CDR1 SGHVS and CDR2 FQNEAQ. The CDR3 nucleotides read TGTGCCAGCAGCCAAAAGCGGGGACTCTTAGCTAACTATGGCTACACCTTC. Translated: CASSQKRGLLANYGYTF.

This clone has more than one count but fewer than ten. The chain couples TRBV10-3 to TRBJ1-1, with D possibly being TRBD1 (5 bases). Germline CDR1 is ENHRY and CDR2 is SYGVKD. Trimming shortened V by 5 bases and J by 7 bases, and 8 bases separated the two germline ends. This CDR3 has 11 residues. The CDR3 protein is CAISQGDEAFF. CDR3 sequence (DNA): TGTGCCATCAGTCAGGGCGATGAAGCTTTCTTT.

The chain combines TRBV9 with TRBJ1-2, with D maybe TRBD1 (5 bases). The CDR3 length is 15 residues. V lost 6 bases and J 4 bases, leaving 19 bases between the germline ends. Germline V gene data show CDR1 as SGDLS and CDR2 as YYNGEE. The CDR3 sequence is CASTLGGGETYGYTF. Here the CDR3 DNA reads TGTGCCAGCACCCTGGGGGGAGGGGAGACCTATGGCTACACCTTC.

The genes are TRBV3-1 (or the pseudogene TRBV3-2) and TRBJ1-2, with D possibly TRBD1 on 6 matching bases. Trimming shortened V by 4 bases and J by 5 bases, and 17 bases separated the two germline ends. This CDR3 is built from 15 residues. Germline CDR1 and CDR2: LGHDT and YNNKEL (reference sequence). As DNA, the CDR3 is TGTGCCAGCAGCCGAGAACAGGGTAACGGTTATGGCTACACCTTC. Amino acid sequence: CASSREQGNGYGYTF.

With respect to this clone: This CDR3 is also generated by other DNA sequences in the sample. The chain recombines TRBV12-5 with TRBJ1-1, with D maybe TRBD1 (6 bases). This CDR3 comprises 13 residues. Trimming left V 1 base short and J 4 bases short, with 7 bases between. Germline-derived CDR1 and CDR2 are LGHNT and FRNRAP. In DNA form, the CDR3 reads TGTGCTAGTGGTTTGGAAGGGGGCACTGAAGCTTTCTTT. Protein sequence: CASGLEGGTEAFF.

The V and J genes are TRBV14 and TRBJ1-1; D gene unclear. CDR1 and CDR2 (germline): SGHDN, FVKESK. With 6 bases removed from V and 7 bases from J, the gap between germline ends came to 9 bases. The CDR3 length is 11 residues. CDR3 sequence reads: CASRRVGEAFF. The CDR3 DNA sequence: TGTGCCAGCAGGAGGGTCGGTGAAGCTTTCTTT.

V and J are TRBV3-1 (or the pseudogene TRBV3-2) and TRBJ2-7, with a weak D call TRBD1 (6 bases). This CDR3 region has 13 residues. Trimming left V 1 base short and J 7 bases short, with 11 bases between. Per germline, CDR1 LGHDT and CDR2 YNNKEL (reference sequence). In DNA form, the CDR3 reads TGTGCCAGCAGCCAAGCTTACAGGGCTGAGCAGTACTTC. Its translation is CASSQAYRAEQYF.

V gene TRBV9 combines with J gene TRBJ1-3, with 7 positions matching TRBD1. The germline gives CDR1 SGDLS, CDR2 YYNGEE. The trim removed 4 bases at V and 0 bases at J, leaving 7 bases unmatched. The CDR3 runs 16 residues. The CDR3 DNA sequence: TGTGCCAGCAGCATATCAGGACAGGCCTCTGGAAACACCATATATTTT. This gives the protein CASSISGQASGNTIYF.

The chain carries TRBV6-5 and TRBJ2-5; the D gene is possibly TRBD2 (6 bases). V lost 0 bases to trimming and J lost 4 bases, with 9 bases between them. Germline V gives CDR1 MNHEY, CDR2 SVGAGI. This CDR3 spans 14 amino acids. CDR3 amino acids: CASSYSRESETQYF. CDR3 sequence (DNA): TGTGCCAGCAGTTACTCGCGGGAATCAGAGACCCAGTACTTC.

CDR3 sequence reads: CASGLQQGPAYGYTF. CDR3 in DNA: TGTGCTAGTGGTTTGCAGCAGGGCCCCGCCTATGGCTACACCTTC. The chain uses TRBV12-5 and TRBJ1-2; a weak D match, TRBD1 (5 bases). CDR1 and CDR2 from the germline V gene are LGHNT and FRNRAP. This CDR3 region has 15 residues. The V end lost 2 bases, the J end lost 4 bases, and 14 bases lay between the germline ends.

The chain uses TRBV5-5 and TRBJ1-6; 8 positions agree with TRBD1. CDR3 length: 13 amino acids. V was pared by 0 bases and J by 11 bases, with 1 base of the junction left unmatched. The germline V gene has CDR1 SGHKS and CDR2 YYEKEE (reference sequence). The CDR3 protein is CASSLGTGPPLHF. In DNA, the CDR3 is TGTGCCAGCAGCTTGGGGACAGGGCCACCCCTCCACTTT. Together with reference TRBV5-5 and TRBJ1-6, the CDR3 gives the full variable domain: DAGVTQSPTHLIKTRGQQVTLRCSPISGHKSVSWYQQVLGQGPQFIFQYYEKEERGRGNFPDRFSARQFPNYSSELNVNALLLGDSALYLCASSLGTGPPLHFGNGTRLTVT.

This chain links TRBV18 with TRBJ2-3, with 11 bases matching TRBD2. The CDR3 runs to 16 residues. CDR1 KGHSH and CDR2 LQKENI come from the germline V gene. V lost 6 bases to trimming and J lost 6 bases; unmatched junction nucleotides: 11. In DNA form, the CDR3 reads TGTGCCAGCTCCCGCTCCTATAGCGGGAGGGCCGATACGCAGTATTTT. It encodes CASSRSYSGRADTQYF.

The V call is TRBV5-6, the J call TRBJ2-2; 11 positions agree with TRBD2. The CDR3 spans 17 residues. Germline V gives CDR1 SGHDT, CDR2 YYEEEE. With 4 bases clipped from V and 6 bases from J, the junction kept 11 bases outside the gene matches. The chain's CDR3 is CASSKKTLAGVAGELFF. DNA of the CDR3: TGTGCCAGCAGCAAAAAAACACTAGCGGGAGTGGCCGGGGAGCTGTTTTTT.

This clone has a single count. This CDR3 reads CAWSPGTGNTEAFF. The CDR3, as DNA: TGTGCCTGGAGTCCCGGGACAGGGAACACTGAAGCTTTCTTT. The V and J genes are TRBV30 and TRBJ1-1, with 8 bases identical to TRBD1. This CDR3 comprises 14 residues. With 2 bases clipped from V and 1 base from J, the junction kept 3 bases outside the gene matches. Looked up from germline, CDR1 is GTSNPN and CDR2 is SVGIG (reference sequence).

This chain uses TRBV5-6 with TRBJ2-7; 9 nucleotides agree with TRBD1. Germline-derived CDR1 and CDR2 are SGHDT and YYEEEE. V trimming: 3 bases; J trimming: 5 bases; junction bases outside the gene matches: 6. The CDR3 is 14 residues long. The CDR3 DNA sequence: TGTGCCAGCAGCTGGACCCGACAGGGGGACGAGCAGTACTTC. Its translation is CASSWTRQGDEQYF.

The chain combines TRBV29-1 with TRBJ2-5; D possibly corresponds to TRBD1 (6 bases). There are 16 residues in the CDR3. Trimming left V 7 bases short and J 0 bases short, with 21 bases between. The V gene's germline CDR1 is SQVTM and CDR2 ANQGSEA. CDR3 nucleotide sequence: TGCAGCGCATCGTCACGGGACACCCAGAACCAAGAGACCCAGTACTTC. It yields the protein CSASSRDTQNQETQYF.

The chain has TRBV3-1 (or the pseudogene TRBV3-2) and TRBJ2-4, with 12 bases identical to TRBD2. CDR1 and CDR2 from the germline V gene are LGHDT and YNNKEL (reference sequence). The J segment lost 7 bases and the V segment lost 6 bases, leaving 7 bases of the junction unmatched. This CDR3 has 15 residues. The CDR3, as DNA: TGTGCCAGCAGTGCTGGGACTAGCGGGCGTAACATTCAGTACTTC. Amino acid sequence: CASSAGTSGRNIQYF.

V is TRBV5-1 and J is TRBJ1-2, with TRBD1 matching over 9 bases. Per the germline V gene, CDR1 is SGHRS and CDR2 is YFSETQ. Trimming at V came to 3 bases and at J to 3 bases, leaving 6 bases not matched to a gene. The CDR3 consists of 15 residues. The CDR3 sequence: CASSSHRGQDYGYTF. The DNA for the CDR3 is TGCGCCAGCAGCTCCCACAGGGGGCAGGACTATGGCTACACCTTC. The full variable domain, with the rest looked up from reference TRBV5-1 and TRBJ1-2, is KAGVTQTPRYLIKTRGQQVTLSCSPISGHRSVSWYQQTPGQGLQFLFEYFSETQRNKGNFPGRFSGRQFSNSRSEMNVSTLELGDSALYLCASSSHRGQDYGYTFGSGTRLTVV.

In regard to this clone: Other DNA sequences in the same sample also yield this CDR3. The CDR3 spells CASSLASGFNQPQHF. CDR3 in DNA: TGTGCCAGCAGCTTAGCGTCAGGGTTCAATCAGCCCCAGCATTTT. This rearrangement joins TRBV7-6 to TRBJ1-5; D might be TRBD1 (5 bases). V shed 0 bases and J shed 3 bases, with 9 bases lying between them. The CDR3 covers 15 residues. Germline V gives CDR1 SGHVS, CDR2 FNYEAQ.

The chain links TRBV11-2 to TRBJ1-2, with a tentative D call TRBD1 (6 bases). This CDR3 is built from 12 residues. Germline CDR1 and CDR2: SGHAT and FQNNGV. Trimming removed 3 bases at V and 8 bases at J, with 10 bases between. CDR3 coding DNA: TGTGCCAGCAGCTTTTACAGGGACGGCTACACCTTC. It specifies CASSFYRDGYTF. Using reference TRBV11-2 and TRBJ1-2 for the parts outside the CDR3, the full variable domain is EAGVAQSPRYKIIEKRQSVAFWCNPISGHATLYWYQQILGQGPKLLIQFQNNGVVDDSQLPKDRFSAERLKGVDSTLKIQPAKLEDSAVYLCASSFYRDGYTFGSGTRLTVV.

The chain recombines TRBV18 with TRBJ2-2, with a weak D call TRBD2 (6 bases). The CDR3 extends over 16 amino acids. Germline V gives CDR1 KGHSH, CDR2 LQKENI. V was pared by 3 bases and J by 2 bases, with 13 bases between. The CDR3 nucleotides read TGTGCCAGCTCACCTTTCATAGCGGTTAACACCGGGGAGCTGTTTTTT. This translates into CASSPFIAVNTGELFF.

This clone was seen just once. The J gene is TRBJ2-6, the V gene TRBV4-3, with a weak D call TRBD2 (6 bases). The CDR3 is 16 residues long. Trimming pared 1 base from V and 0 bases from J, leaving 7 bases between. CDR1 LGHNA and CDR2 YSLEER come from the germline V gene. The CDR3 nucleotides are TGCGCCAGCAGCCAAGTGGGAGGCTCTGGGGCCAACGTCCTGACTTTC. Translated, it gives CASSQVGGSGANVLTF.

The V gene is TRBV25-1, the J gene TRBJ1-1, with D tentatively TRBD1 (5 bases). Germline V gene data show CDR1 as MGHDK and CDR2 as SYGVNS. The CDR3 length is 13 residues. With 5 bases removed from V and 4 bases from J, the gap between germline ends came to 11 bases. CDR3 in amino acids: CASSRGITTEAFF. The CDR3 DNA is TGTGCCAGCAGTCGGGGGATAACCACTGAAGCTTTCTTT.